Sequencing of this T cell receptor (beta chain) was carried out in a study of blood T cell repertoires in COVID-19. Study at large: The United States, Italy and Spain were the sources of the acute and convalescent COVID-19 samples. Nucleic acid was either cDNA or gDNA, and it came from T cells, B-cell-depleted T cells, or PBMCs.

CDR1 is SGHNT and CDR2 is YYREEE in the germline V gene (reference sequence). The CDR3 has 15 amino acids. After removal of 4 bases from V and 4 bases from J, the junction contained 5 bases not matched to a gene. This clone has a single count. Clones were sequenced by immunoSEQ multiplex PCR, and TCRdb holds only the in-frame ones, with some missing. The repertoire has around 190,000 clones, more than 70% of them found once; the top ten carry around 6%. Study members were between roughly 18 and 100 years old and lived in fewer than 30 US regions. This sequence originates from a man aged 35 to 55 with acute COVID-19. The V and J genes are TRBV5-4 and TRBJ2-1; 10 bases match TRBD2. The sequencing input was PBMCs or T cells enriched from blood (not recorded which). CDR3 DNA: TGTGCCAGCAGCAGTACTAGCGGGGCTTACAATGAGCAGTTCTTC. It translates to CASSSTSGAYNEQFF.